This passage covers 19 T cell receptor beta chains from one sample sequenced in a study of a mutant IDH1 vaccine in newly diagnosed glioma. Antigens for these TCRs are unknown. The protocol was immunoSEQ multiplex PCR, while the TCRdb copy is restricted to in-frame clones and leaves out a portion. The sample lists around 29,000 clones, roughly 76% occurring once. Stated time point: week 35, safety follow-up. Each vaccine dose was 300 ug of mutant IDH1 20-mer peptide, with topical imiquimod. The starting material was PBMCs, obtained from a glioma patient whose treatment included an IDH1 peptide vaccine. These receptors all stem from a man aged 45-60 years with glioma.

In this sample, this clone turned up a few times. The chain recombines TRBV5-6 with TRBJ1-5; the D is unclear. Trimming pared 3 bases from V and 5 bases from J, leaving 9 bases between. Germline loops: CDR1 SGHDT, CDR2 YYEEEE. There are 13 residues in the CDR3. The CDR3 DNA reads TGTGCCAGCAGCTCGAAACCCGATCAGCCCCAGCATTTT. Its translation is CASSSKPDQPQHF.

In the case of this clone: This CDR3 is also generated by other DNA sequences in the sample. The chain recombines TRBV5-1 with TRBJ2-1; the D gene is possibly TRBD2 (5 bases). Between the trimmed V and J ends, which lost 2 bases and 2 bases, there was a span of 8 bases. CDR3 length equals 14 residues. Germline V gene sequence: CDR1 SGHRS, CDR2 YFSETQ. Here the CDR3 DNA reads TGCGCCAGCAGCTTTGGAGGAACCTACAATGAGCAGTTCTTC. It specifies CASSFGGTYNEQFF.

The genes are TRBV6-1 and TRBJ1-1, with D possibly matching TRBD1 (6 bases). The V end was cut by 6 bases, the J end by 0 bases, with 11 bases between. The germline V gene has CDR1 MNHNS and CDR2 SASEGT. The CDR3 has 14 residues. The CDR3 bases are TGTGCCAGCAGAAGGACAGATATGAACACTGAAGCTTTCTTT. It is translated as CASRRTDMNTEAFF.

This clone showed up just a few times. In DNA form, the CDR3 reads TGTGCCAGCAGTTTTCCGACAGGCTCAGGAAACACCATATATTTT. As protein: CASSFPTGSGNTIYF. The V call is TRBV6-6, the J call TRBJ1-3; D perhaps matches TRBD1 (6 bases). Germline lookup yields CDR1 MNHNY and CDR2 SVGAGI (reference sequence). V shed 4 bases and J shed 4 bases, with 14 bases lying between them. This CDR3 comprises 15 residues.

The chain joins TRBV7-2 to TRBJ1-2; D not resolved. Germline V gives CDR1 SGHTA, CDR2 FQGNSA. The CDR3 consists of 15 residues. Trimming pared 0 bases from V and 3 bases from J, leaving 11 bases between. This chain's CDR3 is CASSLATLGDYGYTF. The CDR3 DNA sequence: TGTGCCAGCAGCTTAGCGACCCTTGGAGACTATGGCTACACCTTC.

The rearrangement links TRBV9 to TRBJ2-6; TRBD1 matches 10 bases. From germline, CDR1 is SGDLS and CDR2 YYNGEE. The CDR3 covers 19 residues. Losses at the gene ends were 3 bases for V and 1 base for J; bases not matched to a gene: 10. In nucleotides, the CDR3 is TGTGCCAGCAGCGCCGGAAGGGACAGGGGTCTTTCTGGGGCCAACGTCCTGACTTTC. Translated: CASSAGRDRGLSGANVLTF.

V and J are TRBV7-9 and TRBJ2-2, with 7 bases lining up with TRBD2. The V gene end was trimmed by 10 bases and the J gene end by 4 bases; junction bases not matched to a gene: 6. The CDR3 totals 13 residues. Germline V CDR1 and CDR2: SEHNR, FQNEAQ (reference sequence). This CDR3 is CAISGAGTGELFF. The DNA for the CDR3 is TGTGCCATAAGCGGGGCGGGCACCGGGGAGCTGTTTTTT.

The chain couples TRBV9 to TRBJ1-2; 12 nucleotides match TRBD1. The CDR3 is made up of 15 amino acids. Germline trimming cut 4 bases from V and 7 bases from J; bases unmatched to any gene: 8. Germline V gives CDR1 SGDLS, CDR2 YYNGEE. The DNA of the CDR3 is TGTGCCAGCAGCACGGGACAGGGGGCGAGTGGTGGCTACACCTTC. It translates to CASSTGQGASGGYTF.

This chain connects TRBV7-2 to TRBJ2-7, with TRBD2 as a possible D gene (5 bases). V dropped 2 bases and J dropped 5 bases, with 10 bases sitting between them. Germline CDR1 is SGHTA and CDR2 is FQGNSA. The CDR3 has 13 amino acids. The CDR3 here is CASSLMGAHEQYF. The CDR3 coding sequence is TGTGCCAGCAGCTTAATGGGAGCCCACGAGCAGTACTTC.

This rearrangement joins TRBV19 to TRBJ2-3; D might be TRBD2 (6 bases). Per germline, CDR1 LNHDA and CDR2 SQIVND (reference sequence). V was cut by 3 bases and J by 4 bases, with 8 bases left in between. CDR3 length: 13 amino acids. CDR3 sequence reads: CASSIAGSDTQYF. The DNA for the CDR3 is TGTGCCAGTAGTATTGCGGGATCAGATACGCAGTATTTT.

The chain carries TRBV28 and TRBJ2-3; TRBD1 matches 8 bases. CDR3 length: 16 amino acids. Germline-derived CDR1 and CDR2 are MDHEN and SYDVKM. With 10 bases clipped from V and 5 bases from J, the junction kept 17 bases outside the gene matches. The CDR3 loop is CATQLPIRGHGDTQYF. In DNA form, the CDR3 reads TGTGCCACCCAACTACCCATCAGGGGGCATGGAGATACGCAGTATTTT.

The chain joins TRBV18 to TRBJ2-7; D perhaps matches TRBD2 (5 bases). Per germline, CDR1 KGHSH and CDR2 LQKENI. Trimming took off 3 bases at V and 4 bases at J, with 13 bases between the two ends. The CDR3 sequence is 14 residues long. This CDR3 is CASSPEAGAYEQYF. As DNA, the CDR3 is TGTGCCAGCTCACCCGAGGCGGGTGCGTACGAGCAGTACTTC.

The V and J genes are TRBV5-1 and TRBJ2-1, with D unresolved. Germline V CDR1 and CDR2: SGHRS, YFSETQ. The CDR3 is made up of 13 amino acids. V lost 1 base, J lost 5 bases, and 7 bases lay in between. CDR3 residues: CASSLTENNEQFF. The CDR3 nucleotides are TGCGCCAGCAGCTTGACGGAGAACAATGAGCAGTTCTTC.

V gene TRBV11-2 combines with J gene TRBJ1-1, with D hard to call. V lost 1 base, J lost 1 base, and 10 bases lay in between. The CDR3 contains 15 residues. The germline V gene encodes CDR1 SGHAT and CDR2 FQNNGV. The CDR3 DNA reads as TGTGCCAGCAGCTTAGGTCGGTTTAAGAACACTGAAGCTTTCTTT. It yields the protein CASSLGRFKNTEAFF.

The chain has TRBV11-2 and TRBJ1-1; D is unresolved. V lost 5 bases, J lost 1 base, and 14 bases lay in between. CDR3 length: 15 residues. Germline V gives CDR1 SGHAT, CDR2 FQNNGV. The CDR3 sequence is CASSLTGSTNTEAFF. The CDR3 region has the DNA TGTGCCAGCAGCCTCACCGGGTCTACGAACACTGAAGCTTTCTTT.

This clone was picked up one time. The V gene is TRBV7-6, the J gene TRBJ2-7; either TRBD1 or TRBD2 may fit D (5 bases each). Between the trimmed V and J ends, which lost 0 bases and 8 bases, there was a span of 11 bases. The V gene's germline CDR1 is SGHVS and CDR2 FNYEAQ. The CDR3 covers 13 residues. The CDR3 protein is CASSLAGTRKQYF. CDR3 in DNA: TGTGCCAGCAGCTTAGCAGGGACCAGGAAGCAGTACTTC.

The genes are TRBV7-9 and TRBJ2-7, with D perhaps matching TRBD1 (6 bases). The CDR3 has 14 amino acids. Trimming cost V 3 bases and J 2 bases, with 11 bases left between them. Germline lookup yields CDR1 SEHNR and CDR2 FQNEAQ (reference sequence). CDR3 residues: CASSFVQGTYEQYF. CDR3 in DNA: TGTGCCAGCAGCTTCGTACAGGGAACCTACGAGCAGTACTTC.

The CDR3 DNA reads TGTGCCACCAGCAGAGATGCCAAAGAGACCCAGTACTTC. It encodes CATSRDAKETQYF. The rearrangement uses TRBV15 and TRBJ2-5; no reliable D call. The germline gives CDR1 LNHNV, CDR2 YYDKDF (reference sequence). The CDR3 length is 13 residues. Trimming stripped 0 bases from V and 3 bases from J, with 5 bases between.

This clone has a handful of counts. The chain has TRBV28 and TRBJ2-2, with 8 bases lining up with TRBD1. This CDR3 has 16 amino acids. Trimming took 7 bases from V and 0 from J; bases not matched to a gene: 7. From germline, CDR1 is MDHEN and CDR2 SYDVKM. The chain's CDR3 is CASTLRTGTNTGELFF. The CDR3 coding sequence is TGTGCCAGCACCTTAAGGACAGGGACGAACACCGGGGAGCTGTTTTTT.